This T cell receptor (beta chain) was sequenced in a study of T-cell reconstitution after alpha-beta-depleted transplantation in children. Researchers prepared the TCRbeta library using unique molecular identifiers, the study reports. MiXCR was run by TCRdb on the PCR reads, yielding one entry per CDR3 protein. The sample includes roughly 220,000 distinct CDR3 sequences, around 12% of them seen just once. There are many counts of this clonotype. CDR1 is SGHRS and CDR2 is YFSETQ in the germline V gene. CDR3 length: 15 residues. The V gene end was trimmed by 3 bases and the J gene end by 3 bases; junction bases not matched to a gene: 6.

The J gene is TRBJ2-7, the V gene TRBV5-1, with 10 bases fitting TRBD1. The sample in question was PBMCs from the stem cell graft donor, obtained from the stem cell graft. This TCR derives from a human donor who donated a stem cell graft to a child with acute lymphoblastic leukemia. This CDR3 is CASSSGQGEVYEQYF. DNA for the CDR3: TGCGCCAGCAGCTCAGGACAGGGGGAGGTCTACGAGCAGTACTTC.